Shown below are 9 T cell receptor beta chains from a single sample sequenced in a study of CD8 T cells in ankylosing spondylitis. General study points: Seemingly distinctive of ankylosing spondylitis blood was a TCR beta motif formed by eight highly homologous variants.

These receptors lack a known antigen. TCRdb independently ran MiXCR on the 5' RACE reads; one entry per CDR3 protein. The sample holds roughly 440,000 distinct CDR3 sequences, 17% seen once. Material for sequencing was blood, either unsorted or a sorted T cell fraction (not recorded which). Receptors were obtained from a male donor with ankylosing spondylitis.

The gene calls are TRBV6-2 or TRBV6-3 and TRBJ2-7; tentative D call: TRBD2 (6 bases). The germline V gene encodes CDR1 MNHEY and CDR2 SVGEGT. V was pared by 0 bases and J by 2 bases, with 11 bases between. The CDR3 is 15 amino acids. CDR3 coding DNA: TGTGCCAGCAGTTACTCCGGGGGATTAGCCTACGAGCAGTACTTC. Translated: CASSYSGGLAYEQYF.

This clonotype showed up many times. The chain joins TRBV4-1 to TRBJ1-2, with D uncertain. The CDR3 sequence is 14 residues long. In germline, CDR1 is MGHRA, CDR2 YSYEKL. Trimming removed 3 bases from V and 2 bases from J, with 10 bases in between. The CDR3 spells CASSHVGLNYGYTF. CDR3 DNA sequence: TGCGCCAGCAGCCACGTTGGACTGAACTATGGCTACACCTTC.

The rearrangement links TRBV28 to TRBJ1-2; D may be TRBD1 (6 bases). The CDR3 is made up of 14 amino acids. Germline lookup yields CDR1 MDHEN and CDR2 SYDVKM. The V gene lost 4 bases and the J gene lost 4 bases, with 13 bases spanning the gap. CDR3 DNA: TGTGCCAGCAGTTACCTACAGGGTGGCTATGGCTACACCTTC. Its translation is CASSYLQGGYGYTF.

V usage is TRBV20-1 and J usage is TRBJ1-5, with 7 nucleotides matching TRBD1. V trimming: 5 bases; J trimming: 5 bases; junction bases outside the gene matches: 9. CDR1 and CDR2 from the germline V gene are DFQATT and SNEGSKA (reference sequence). The CDR3 contains 14 residues. The CDR3 loop is CSALGTANHQPQHF. The CDR3 bases are TGCAGTGCTCTTGGGACAGCGAACCATCAGCCCCAGCATTTT.

The genes are TRBV5-1 and TRBJ1-6; 7 positions agree with TRBD1. This CDR3 spans 18 amino acids. From germline, CDR1 is SGHRS and CDR2 YFSETQ. V trimming: 3 bases; J trimming: 7 bases; junction bases outside the gene matches: 16. The CDR3 DNA reads TGCGCCAGCAGCTCAACTGTGGGGGGCGGGACAGCAAATTCACCCCTCCACTTT. Its protein product is CASSSTVGGGTANSPLHF. The entire variable domain, with the rest obtained from reference TRBV5-1 and TRBJ1-6, is as follows: KAGVTQTPRYLIKTRGQQVTLSCSPISGHRSVSWYQQTPGQGLQFLFEYFSETQRNKGNFPGRFSGRQFSNSRSEMNVSTLELGDSALYLCASSSTVGGGTANSPLHFGNGTRLTVT.

In this sample, this clonotype turned up a few times. The rearrangement joins TRBV6-2 or TRBV6-3 to TRBJ2-3; 9 bases fit TRBD1. CDR3 length: 15 residues. Germline lookup yields CDR1 MNHEY and CDR2 SVGEGT. J lost 7 bases, V lost 2 bases, and 7 bases had no gene match. The CDR3: CASSYPGDRVNTQYF. CDR3 sequence (DNA): TGTGCCAGCAGTTACCCTGGGGACAGGGTAAATACGCAGTATTTT.

This clonotype has more than one count but fewer than ten. The genes are TRBV28 and TRBJ2-7; no clear D gene. This CDR3 has 14 amino acids. Germline loops: CDR1 MDHEN, CDR2 SYDVKM. V was trimmed by 5 bases and J by 0 bases, leaving 11 bases between them. This CDR3 reads CASSPVSVSYEQYF. CDR3 DNA: TGTGCCAGCAGTCCCGTGTCAGTCTCCTACGAGCAGTACTTC.

This clonotype was seen repeatedly, ten times or more. The chain carries TRBV12-3 or TRBV12-4 and TRBJ1-4; D is ambiguous. The CDR3 has 16 amino acids. With 5 bases removed from V and 3 bases from J, the gap between germline ends came to 16 bases. CDR3 nucleotide sequence: TGTGCCAGCAGTCCACGACACAAGATCTCTAATGAAAAACTGTTTTTT. It specifies CASSPRHKISNEKLFF.

This clonotype was detected only a few times. This chain connects TRBV10-1 to TRBJ2-3, with TRBD2 identical over 10 bases. Germline V lookup: CDR1 WNHNN, CDR2 SYGVQD (reference sequence). The CDR3 sequence is 16 residues long. V shed 3 bases and J 2 bases; nucleotides not matched to a gene: 5. CDR3: CASSESLAGATDTQYF. The CDR3 coding sequence is TGCGCCAGCAGTGAATCGCTAGCGGGGGCCACAGATACGCAGTATTTT.